These T cell receptor beta chains were read from a single sample in a study of patients and donors after allogeneic stem cell transplantation. Via MiXCR, TCRdb re-called the RT-PCR reads, giving one row per CDR3 protein. The sample holds about 150,000 distinct CDR3 sequences, approximately 25% seen once. Sequencing was carried out using blood, either unsorted or a sorted T cell fraction (not recorded which). The origin of the receptors is a human donor who was either an allogeneic HSCT recipient or a stem cell or donor lymphocyte infusion donor (not recorded which). It is not recorded whose cells these are; they may come from a transplant donor. Both conserved end residues are part of each CDR3. A clone size is listed for some rows: how often the clone was seen (once, few, many), or a class if it is expanded.

TRBV20-1	NA	TRBJ2-7	CSARVWTDYEQYF
TRBV20-1	NA	TRBJ1-2	CSAIAGNGYTF
TRBV10-3	NA	TRBJ2-3	CAIMIDRSTDTQYF
TRBV7-2	few	TRBJ1-5	CASSPGRGGYQPQHF
TRBV6-5	NA	TRBJ2-7	CASSYSPGGTYEQYF
TRBV20-1	few	TRBJ1-3	CSAREQASGNTIYF
TRBV4-2	NA	TRBJ2-5	CASSQGGASGWTETQYF
TRBV7-2	few	TRBJ2-3	CASSSGLAGSTDTQYF
TRBV2	NA	TRBJ2-1	CASSEASDQVNEQFF
TRBV12-3/TRBV12-4	NA	TRBJ2-3	CASSLRDRGYYRTDTQYF
TRBV12-5	NA	TRBJ2-7	CASGVTSGPSYEQYF
TRBV29-1	NA	TRBJ2-7	CSVEDRGTGHTSSYEQYF
TRBV20-1	few	TRBJ1-1	CSANLYTEAFF
TRBV5-1	NA	TRBJ2-3	CASSPASGGDTQYF
TRBV12-3/TRBV12-4	NA	TRBJ1-1	CASSFSVYRNDTEAFF
TRBV7-9	NA	TRBJ2-1	CASSPTATPVNEQFF
TRBV4-1	NA	TRBJ2-1	CASSQTSGGTDNEQFF
TRBV12-3/TRBV12-4	NA	TRBJ2-1	CASRPSTNYNEQFF
TRBV7-9	NA	TRBJ2-4	CASSLLGTPDRAKNIQYF
TRBV19	NA	TRBJ2-3	CATSKGLFTDTQYF
TRBV20-1	once	TRBJ2-7	CSAGSSESSYEQYF
TRBV12-3/TRBV12-4	NA	TRBJ2-3	CASSTSGNTDTQYF
TRBV6-2/TRBV6-3	NA	TRBJ2-5	CASTQQETQYF
TRBV3-1	many	TRBJ1-2	CASSRVGQADDYGYTF
TRBV29-1	NA	TRBJ2-1	CSVGDKPYNEQFF
TRBV10-3	NA	TRBJ1-1	CAITPGDSTEAFF
TRBV5-1	many	TRBJ1-2	CASSKGTDGYTF
TRBV14	few	TRBJ1-2	CASSQAGQLNYGYTF
TRBV27	few	TRBJ2-7	CASSLSAGTRSYEQYF
TRBV9	NA	TRBJ2-3	CASSVSPGPSTDTQYF
TRBV10-3	few	TRBJ2-7	CAISESRQSYEQYF
TRBV6-2/TRBV6-3	few	TRBJ1-1	CASSYSMGLGAFF
TRBV24-1	few	TRBJ1-5	CATPKLGYQPQHF
TRBV12-3/TRBV12-4	many	TRBJ1-6	CASTSRGSLHF
TRBV9	few	TRBJ2-7	CASSAGLVHYEQYF
TRBV18	NA	TRBJ1-5	CASSMTGNSNQPQHF
TRBV5-1	NA	TRBJ1-2	CASSSGTAGFSNYGYTF
TRBV12-3/TRBV12-4	once	TRBJ2-2	CATSPSGGIPTGELFF
TRBV29-1	many	TRBJ2-7	CSVARGTHEQYF
TRBV5-1	few	TRBJ1-4	CASSLERGGRKEKLFF
TRBV29-1	once	TRBJ2-5	CSVEPSAQETQYF
TRBV29-1	NA	TRBJ2-7	CSVEGQGDYEQYF
TRBV29-1	few	TRBJ2-7	CSVLGGTYEQYF
TRBV27	few	TRBJ1-5	CASSFLGGLSNQPQHF
TRBV10-1	NA	TRBJ1-5	CASSELGQGAGKPQHF
TRBV7-9	NA	TRBJ2-1	CASSLTYNEQFF